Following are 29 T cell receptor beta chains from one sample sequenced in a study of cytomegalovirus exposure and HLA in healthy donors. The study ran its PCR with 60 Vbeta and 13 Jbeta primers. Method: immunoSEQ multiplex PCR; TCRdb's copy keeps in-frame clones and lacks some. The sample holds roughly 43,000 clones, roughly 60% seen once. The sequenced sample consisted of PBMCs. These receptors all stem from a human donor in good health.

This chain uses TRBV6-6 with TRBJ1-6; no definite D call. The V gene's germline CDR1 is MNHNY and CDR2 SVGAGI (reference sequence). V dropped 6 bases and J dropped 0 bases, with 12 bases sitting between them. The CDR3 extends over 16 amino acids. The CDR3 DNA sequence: TGTGCCAGCAGCCCCCAACTGAGCTCCTATAATTCACCCCTCCACTTT. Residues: CASSPQLSSYNSPLHF.

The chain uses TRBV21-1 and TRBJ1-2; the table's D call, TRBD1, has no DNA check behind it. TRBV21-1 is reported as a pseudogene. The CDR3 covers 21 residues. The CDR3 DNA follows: TGTGCCAGCAGCAAAGCGCTTTATCGGGACAGGGGCGATTCGGGAAACTATGGCTACACCTTC. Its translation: CASSKALYRDRGDSGNYGYTF.

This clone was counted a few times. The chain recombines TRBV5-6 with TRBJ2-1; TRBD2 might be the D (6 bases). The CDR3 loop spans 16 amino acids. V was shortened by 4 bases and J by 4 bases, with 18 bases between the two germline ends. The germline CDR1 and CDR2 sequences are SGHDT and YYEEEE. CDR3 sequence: CASSLIGGLKYNEQFF. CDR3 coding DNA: TGTGCCAGCAGCCTAATTGGGGGGTTAAAATACAATGAGCAGTTCTTC.

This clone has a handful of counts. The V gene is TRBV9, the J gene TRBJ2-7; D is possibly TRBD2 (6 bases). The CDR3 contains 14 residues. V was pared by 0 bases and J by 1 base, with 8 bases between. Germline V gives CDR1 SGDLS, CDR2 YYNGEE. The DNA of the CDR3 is TGTGCCAGCAGCGTAGTGGGGGGTTCCTACGAGCAGTACTTC. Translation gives CASSVVGGSYEQYF. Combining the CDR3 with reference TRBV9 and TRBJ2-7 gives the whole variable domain DSGVTQTPKHLITATGQRVTLRCSPRSGDLSVYWYQQSLDQGLQFLIQYYNGEERAKGNILERFSAQQFPDLHSELNLSSLELGDSALYFCASSVVGGSYEQYFGPGTRLTVT.

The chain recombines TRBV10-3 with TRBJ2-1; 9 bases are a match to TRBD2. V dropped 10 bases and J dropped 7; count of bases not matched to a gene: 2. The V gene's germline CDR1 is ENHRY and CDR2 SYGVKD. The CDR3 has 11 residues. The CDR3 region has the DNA TGTGCCAGCGGGGGGGTTAATGAGCAGTTCTTC. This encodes CASGGVNEQFF.

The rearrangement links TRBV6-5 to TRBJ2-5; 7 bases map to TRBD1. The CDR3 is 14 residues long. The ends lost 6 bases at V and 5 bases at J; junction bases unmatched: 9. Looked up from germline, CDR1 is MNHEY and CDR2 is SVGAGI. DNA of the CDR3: TGTGCCAGCAGCCTTACAGGGGCACACGAGACCCAGTACTTC. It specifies CASSLTGAHETQYF.

This CDR3 is CASSPLPFNSPGTGGLSPLHF. The CDR3 bases are TGCGCCAGCAGCCCCCTCCCTTTCAATTCCCCAGGGACAGGGGGTTTAAGCCCCCTCCACTTT. The gene calls are TRBV4-1 and TRBJ1-6; 11 positions match TRBD1. There are 21 residues in the CDR3. Trimming at V came to 4 bases and at J to 13 bases, leaving 27 bases not matched to a gene. Germline-derived CDR1 and CDR2 are MGHRA and YSYEKL.

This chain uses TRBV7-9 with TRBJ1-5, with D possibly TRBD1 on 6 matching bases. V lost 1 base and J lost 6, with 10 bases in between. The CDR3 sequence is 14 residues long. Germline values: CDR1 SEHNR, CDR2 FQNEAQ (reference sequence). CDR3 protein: CASSLGGRAQPQHF. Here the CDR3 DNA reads TGTGCCAGCAGCTTAGGGGGGCGGGCTCAGCCCCAGCATTTT.

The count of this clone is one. CDR3 amino acids: CASTQGGQGLETQYF. CDR3 nucleotide sequence: TGTGCCAGCACGCAGGGGGGACAGGGCCTAGAGACCCAGTACTTC. This chain links TRBV25-1 with TRBJ2-5, with 9 bases lining up with TRBD1. The length of the CDR3 is 15 residues. Germline assignment: CDR1 MGHDK and CDR2 SYGVNS. V shed 7 bases and J 4 bases; nucleotides not matched to a gene: 10. Complete variable domain (other parts from reference TRBV25-1 and TRBJ2-5): EADIYQTPRYLVIGTGKKITLECSQTMGHDKMYWYQQDPGMELHLIHYSYGVNSTEKGDLSSESTVSRIRTEHFPLTLESARPSHTSQYLCASTQGGQGLETQYFGPGTRLLVL.

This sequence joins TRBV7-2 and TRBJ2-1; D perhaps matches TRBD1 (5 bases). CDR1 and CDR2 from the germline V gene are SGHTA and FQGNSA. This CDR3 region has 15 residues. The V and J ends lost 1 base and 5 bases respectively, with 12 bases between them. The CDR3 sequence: CASSLDQGSHNEQFF. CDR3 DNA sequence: TGTGCCAGCAGCTTAGATCAGGGCAGCCACAATGAGCAGTTCTTC. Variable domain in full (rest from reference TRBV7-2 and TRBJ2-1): GAGVSQSPSNKVTEKGKDVELRCDPISGHTALYWYRQSLGQGLEFLIYFQGNSAPDKSGLPSDRFSAERTGGSVSTLTIQRTQQEDSAVYLCASSLDQGSHNEQFFGPGTRLTVL.

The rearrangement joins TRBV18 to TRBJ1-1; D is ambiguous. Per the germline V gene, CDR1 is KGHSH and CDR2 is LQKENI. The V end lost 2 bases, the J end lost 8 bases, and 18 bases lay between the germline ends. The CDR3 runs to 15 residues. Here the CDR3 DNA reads TGTGCCAGCTCACCATTCGTGGGGAGCGATCAAGAAGCTTTCTTT. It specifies CASSPFVGSDQEAFF.

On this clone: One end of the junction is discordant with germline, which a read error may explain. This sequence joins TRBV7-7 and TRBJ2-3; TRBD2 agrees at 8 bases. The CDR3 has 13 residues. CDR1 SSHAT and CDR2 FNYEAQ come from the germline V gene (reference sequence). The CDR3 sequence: CASSADGGVAQYF. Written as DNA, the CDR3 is TGTGCTAGCAGCGCAGACGGGGGGGTAGCGCAGTATTTT.

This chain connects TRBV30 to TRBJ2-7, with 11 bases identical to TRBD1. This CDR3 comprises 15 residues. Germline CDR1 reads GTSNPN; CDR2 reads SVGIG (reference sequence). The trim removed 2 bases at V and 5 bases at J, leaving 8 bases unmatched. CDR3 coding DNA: TGTGCCTGGAGTAGGGAGGGACAGGGGGGCCACGAGCAGTACTTC. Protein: CAWSREGQGGHEQYF.

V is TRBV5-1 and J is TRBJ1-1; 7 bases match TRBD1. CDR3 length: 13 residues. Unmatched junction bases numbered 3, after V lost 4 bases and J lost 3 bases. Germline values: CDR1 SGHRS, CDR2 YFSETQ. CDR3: CASSRRGDTEAFF. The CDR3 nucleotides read TGCGCCAGCAGCCGCAGGGGGGACACTGAAGCTTTCTTT.

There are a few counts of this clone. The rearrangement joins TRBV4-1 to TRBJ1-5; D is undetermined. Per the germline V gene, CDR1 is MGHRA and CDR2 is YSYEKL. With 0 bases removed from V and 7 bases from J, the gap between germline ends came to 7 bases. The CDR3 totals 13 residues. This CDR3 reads CASSQELRQPQHF. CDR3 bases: TGCGCCAGCAGCCAAGAGTTGCGGCAGCCCCAGCATTTT.

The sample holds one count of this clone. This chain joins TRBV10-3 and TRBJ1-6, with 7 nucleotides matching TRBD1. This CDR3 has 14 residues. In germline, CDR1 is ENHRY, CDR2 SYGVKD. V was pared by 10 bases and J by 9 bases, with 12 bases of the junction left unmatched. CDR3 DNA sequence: TGTGCCACAAACCCGACAGGGATGGTTTCACCCCTCCACTTT. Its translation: CATNPTGMVSPLHF.

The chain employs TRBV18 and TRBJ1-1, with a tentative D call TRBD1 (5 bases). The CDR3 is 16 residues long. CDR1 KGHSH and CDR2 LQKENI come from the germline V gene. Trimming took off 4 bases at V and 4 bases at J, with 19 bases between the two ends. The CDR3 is CASSRATVSRATEAFF. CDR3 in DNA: TGTGCCAGCTCACGCGCGACAGTTTCAAGAGCCACTGAAGCTTTCTTT. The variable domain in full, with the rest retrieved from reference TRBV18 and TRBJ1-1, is NAGVMQNPRHLVRRRGQEARLRCSPMKGHSHVYWYRQLPEEGLKFMVYLQKENIIDESGMPKERFSAEFPKEGPSILRIQQVVRGDSAAYFCASSRATVSRATEAFFGQGTRLTVV.

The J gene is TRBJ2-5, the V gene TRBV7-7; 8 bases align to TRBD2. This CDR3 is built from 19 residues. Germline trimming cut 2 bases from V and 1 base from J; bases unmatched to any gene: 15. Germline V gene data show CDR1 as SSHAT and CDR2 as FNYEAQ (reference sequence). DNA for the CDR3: TGTGCCAGCAGCTTAAGGGCGGGGGGCCACGCCCCGGCCCAAGAGACCCAGTACTTC. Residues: CASSLRAGGHAPAQETQYF.

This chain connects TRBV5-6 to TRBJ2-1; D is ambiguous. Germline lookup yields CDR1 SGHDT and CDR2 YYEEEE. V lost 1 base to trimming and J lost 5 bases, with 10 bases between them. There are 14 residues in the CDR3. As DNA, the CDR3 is TGTGCCAGCAGCTTGATGACGGCGGACAATGAGCAGTTCTTC. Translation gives CASSLMTADNEQFF. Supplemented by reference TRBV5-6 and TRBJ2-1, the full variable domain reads DAGVTQSPTHLIKTRGQQVTLRCSPKSGHDTVSWYQQALGQGPQFIFQYYEEEERQRGNFPDRFSGHQFPNYSSELNVNALLLGDSALYLCASSLMTADNEQFFGPGTRLTVL.

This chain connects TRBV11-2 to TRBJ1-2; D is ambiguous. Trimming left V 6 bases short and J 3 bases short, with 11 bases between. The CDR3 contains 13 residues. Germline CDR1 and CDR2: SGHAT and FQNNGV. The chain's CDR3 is CASSRQVDYGYTF. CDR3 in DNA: TGTGCCAGCAGTCGTCAGGTTGACTATGGCTACACCTTC.

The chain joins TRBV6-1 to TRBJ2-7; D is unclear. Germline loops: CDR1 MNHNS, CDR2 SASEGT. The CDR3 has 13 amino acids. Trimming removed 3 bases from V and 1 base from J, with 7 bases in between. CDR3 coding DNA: TGTGCCAGCAGTGATAACCAGTCCTACGAGCAGTACTTC. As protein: CASSDNQSYEQYF.

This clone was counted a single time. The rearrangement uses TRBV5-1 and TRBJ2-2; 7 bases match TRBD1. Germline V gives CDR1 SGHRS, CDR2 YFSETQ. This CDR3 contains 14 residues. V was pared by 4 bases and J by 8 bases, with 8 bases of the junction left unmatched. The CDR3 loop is CASSAETGTGELFF. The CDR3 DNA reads TGCGCCAGCAGCGCAGAGACAGGGACGGGGGAGCTGTTTTTT.

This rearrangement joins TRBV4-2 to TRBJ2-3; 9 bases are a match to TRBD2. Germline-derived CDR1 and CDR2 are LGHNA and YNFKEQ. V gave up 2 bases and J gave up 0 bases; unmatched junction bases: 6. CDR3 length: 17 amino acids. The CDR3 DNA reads TGTGCCAGCAGCCAATTGTCTAGCGGGGAGAGCACAGATACGCAGTATTTT. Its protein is CASSQLSSGESTDTQYF.

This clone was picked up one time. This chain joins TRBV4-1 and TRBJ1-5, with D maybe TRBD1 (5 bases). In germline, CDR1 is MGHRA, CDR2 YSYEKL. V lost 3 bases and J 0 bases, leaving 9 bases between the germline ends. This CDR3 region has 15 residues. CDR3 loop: CASSQTVYSNQPQHF. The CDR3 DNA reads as TGCGCCAGCAGCCAGACAGTTTATAGCAATCAGCCCCAGCATTTT.

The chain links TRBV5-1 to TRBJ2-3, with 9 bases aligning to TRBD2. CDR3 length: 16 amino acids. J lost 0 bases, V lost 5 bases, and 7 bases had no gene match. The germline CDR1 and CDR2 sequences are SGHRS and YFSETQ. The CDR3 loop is CASRFLAGTSTDTQYF. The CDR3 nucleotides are TGCGCCAGCAGATTTCTAGCGGGAACTAGCACAGATACGCAGTATTTT. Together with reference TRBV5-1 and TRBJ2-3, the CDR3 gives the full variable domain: KAGVTQTPRYLIKTRGQQVTLSCSPISGHRSVSWYQQTPGQGLQFLFEYFSETQRNKGNFPGRFSGRQFSNSRSEMNVSTLELGDSALYLCASRFLAGTSTDTQYFGPGTRLTVL.

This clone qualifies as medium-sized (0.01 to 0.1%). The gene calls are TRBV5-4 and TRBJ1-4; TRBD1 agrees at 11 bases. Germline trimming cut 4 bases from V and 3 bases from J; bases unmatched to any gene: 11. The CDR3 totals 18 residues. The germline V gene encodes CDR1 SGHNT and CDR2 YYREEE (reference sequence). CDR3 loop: CASSAHRDRGTSNEKLFF. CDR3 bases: TGTGCCAGCAGCGCTCACCGGGACAGGGGGACCTCTAATGAAAAACTGTTTTTT.

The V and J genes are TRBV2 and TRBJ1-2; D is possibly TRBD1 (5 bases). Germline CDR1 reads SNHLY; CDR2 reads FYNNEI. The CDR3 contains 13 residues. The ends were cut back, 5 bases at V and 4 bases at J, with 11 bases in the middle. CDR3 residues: CASSPGQTYGYTF. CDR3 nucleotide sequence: TGTGCCAGCAGTCCTGGACAAACCTATGGCTACACCTTC.

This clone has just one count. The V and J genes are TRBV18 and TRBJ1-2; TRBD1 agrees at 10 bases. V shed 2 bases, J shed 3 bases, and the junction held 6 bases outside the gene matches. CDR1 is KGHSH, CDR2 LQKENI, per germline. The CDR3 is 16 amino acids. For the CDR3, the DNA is TGTGCCAGCTCACCAACACGGACAGGGGGGGACTATGGCTACACCTTC. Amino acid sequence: CASSPTRTGGDYGYTF.

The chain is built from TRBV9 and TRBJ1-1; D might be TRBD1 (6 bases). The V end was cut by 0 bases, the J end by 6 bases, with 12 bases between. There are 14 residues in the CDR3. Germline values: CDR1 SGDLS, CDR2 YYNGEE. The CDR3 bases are TGTGCCAGCAGCGTAGGGCCAGGGGAACCTGAAGCTTTCTTT. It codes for CASSVGPGEPEAFF.